The clone carrying this TCR beta chain was seen at least ten times. The sample belongs to a study of T cells in Graves' hyperthyroidism and ophthalmopathy. Per the germline V gene, CDR1 is SQVTM and CDR2 is ANQGSEA. The CDR3 is 19 residues long. The junction had 20 bases not matched to a gene; V was cut back by 1 base and J by 4 bases. The CDR3 regions of TCR beta were amplified from RNA transcripts. The study used the HTBI primer set for a first-round RT-PCR of the TCR CDR3. Each CDR3 protein gets one entry after TCRdb re-called the multiplex PCR reads with MiXCR. The profile shows about 520,000 distinct CDR3 sequences, roughly a quarter of them singletons.

The specimen sequenced was blood. The chain uses TRBV29-1 and TRBJ1-2; 8 bases fit TRBD1. This TCR was recovered from a woman in her 30s with Graves' ophthalmopathy. DNA of the CDR3: TGCAGCGTTGAAGGAGAGGACACCGGGACAGGCAGCCTCCTCTATGGCTACACCTTC. Translating gives CSVEGEDTGTGSLLYGYTF.